The following is a TCR beta chain sequence with its context. What it recognizes is unknown. There are 12 residues in the CDR3. With 3 bases removed from V and 5 bases from J, the gap between germline ends came to 7 bases. Unique molecular identifier tags were affixed to discrete cDNA molecules. Using its own MiXCR run on the 5' RACE reads, TCRdb lists one record per CDR3 protein. This repertoire shows some 40,000 distinct CDR3 sequences, about 3.9% found once; its top ten account for more than 8%. This record comes from a study of early T cells in non-severe SARS-CoV-2 infection. On the study more broadly: Sequenced bulk RNA came from whole blood that was unsorted, and chains were unpaired. Study outcomes and limitations: VDJdb matching skewed toward anti-spike CD8 responses, missing private and CD4 specificities.

The chain has TRBV12-3 or TRBV12-4 and TRBJ1-2; no definite D call. What was sequenced was whole blood. This clonotype originated in an adult who was a healthcare worker with PCR-confirmed SARS-CoV-2 infection or an uninfected control (not recorded which). DNA for the CDR3: TGTGCCAGCAGTTTGGACCTTTATGGCTACACCTTC. As protein: CASSLDLYGYTF.